This passage covers 6 T cell receptor beta chains from one sample sequenced in a study of CXCR3-negative and CXCR3-positive naive CD8 T cells. Their antigens are not known. In preparing the TRB cDNA libraries, 5' RACE with UMI labels was used. From the 5' RACE reads, TCRdb lists one entry per CDR3 protein and no DNA. The sample table sets out about 89,000 distinct CDR3 sequences. The study, taken as a whole, reports: CXCR3-negative naive cells had less hydrophobic TRB CDR3s than did CXCR3-positive naive cells.

Sequenced input: naive CXCR3+ CD8+ T cells from blood. Subset denoted: CD45RO-CCR7+CD27+CD95- naive CD8+ T cells expressing CXCR3 (TNR3+). The receptors come from a human donor in good health. Some clones in this sample may be carry-over from other donors' samples.

The V call is TRBV27, the J call TRBJ2-1. The germline V gene has CDR1 MNHEY and CDR2 SMNVEV (reference sequence). The CDR3 consists of 13 residues. The CDR3 sequence: CASSLFIGDEQFF.

This chain uses TRBV12-5 with TRBJ2-3; TCRdb outputs TRBD1, but without DNA this stays unchecked. The length of the CDR3 is 17 residues. CDR1 and CDR2 (germline): LGHNT, FRNRAP. The CDR3 sequence is CASGLIPGQGLSDTQYF.

The chain links TRBV7-9 to TRBJ2-1; checking the TCRdb D call of TRBD1 is not possible without DNA. This CDR3 is built from 15 residues. CDR1 and CDR2 from the germline V gene are SEHNR and FQNEAQ (reference sequence). The CDR3 is CASSPRDGSYNEQFF.

V and J are TRBV7-2 and TRBJ2-3; TCRdb's D gene call, TRBD2, goes unchecked for lack of DNA. The CDR3 is 17 amino acids. CDR1 and CDR2 from the germline V gene are SGHTA and FQGNSA. The CDR3 sequence: CASSLVFLAGITDTQYF.

This chain joins TRBV7-9 and TRBJ1-1; checking the TCRdb D call of TRBD1 is not possible without DNA. This CDR3 spans 18 amino acids. The germline V gene has CDR1 SEHNR and CDR2 FQNEAQ (reference sequence). The CDR3 is CASSLVGDRGLVNTEAFF.

The chain employs TRBV28 and TRBJ2-5. The CDR3 totals 13 residues. The germline gives CDR1 MDHEN, CDR2 SYDVKM. The CDR3 sequence is CASSLVSRETQYF.